This TCR beta chain was sequenced in a study of T cells expressing NK-cell markers. At the level of the study: All TCR beta repertoires analysed originated from sorted CD3+CD56+NKG2C+, CD3+CD56+NKG2C- and CD3+CD56-NKG2C+ T cells. Within the sequenced cohort of eight donors, seven exhibited HCMV seropositivity and one was seronegative.

Each CDR3 protein gets one entry in TCRdb, which reprocessed the 5' RACE reads and gives no DNA. Here the sample table reports roughly 390,000 distinct CDR3 sequences. About this clonotype: Its antigen is unidentified.

Overall study results and limits: The study found these clonotypes also leading the CD3+CD56-NKG2C+ fraction in several donors. The dominant NKG2C+ clonotypes represented about 1.0-7.0% of CD8+ T cells in six donors.

This CDR3 is built from 14 residues. Germline CDR1 reads SQVTM; CDR2 reads ANQGSEA. The sequenced material came from blood T cells: a sorted CD56 or NKG2C T cell subset, CD4+ or CD8+ T cells, or bulk PBMC T cells (not recorded which). The gene calls are TRBV29-1 and TRBJ2-1; with no DNA, the TCRdb D assignment of TRBD2 cannot be verified. This TCR came from a woman aged 45 to 65 in good health. The CDR3 loop is CSVGGLAGVGEQFF.